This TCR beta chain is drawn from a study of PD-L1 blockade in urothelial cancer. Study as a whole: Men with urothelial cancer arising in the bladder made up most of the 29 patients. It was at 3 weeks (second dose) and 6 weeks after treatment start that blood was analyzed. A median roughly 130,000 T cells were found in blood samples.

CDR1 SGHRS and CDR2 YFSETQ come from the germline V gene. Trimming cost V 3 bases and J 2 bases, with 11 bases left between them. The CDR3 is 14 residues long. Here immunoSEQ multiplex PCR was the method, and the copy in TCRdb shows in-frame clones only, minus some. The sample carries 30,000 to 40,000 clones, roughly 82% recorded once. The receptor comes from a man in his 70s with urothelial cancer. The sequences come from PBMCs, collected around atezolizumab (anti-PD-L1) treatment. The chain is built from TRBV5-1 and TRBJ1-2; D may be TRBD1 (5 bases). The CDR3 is CASSYETANYGYTF. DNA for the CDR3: TGCGCCAGCAGCTACGAGACAGCAAACTATGGCTACACCTTC.